These T cell receptor beta chains were read from a single sample in a study of T cell repertoires in cytomegalovirus infection. TCRdb called the reads again in MiXCR, with one record for every CDR3 protein. The table shows about 920,000 distinct CDR3 sequences, with approximately 33% occurring only once. These receptors lack a known antigen. The material was cultured CD8+ T cells from PBMCs, obtained from culture after CMV antigen stimulation. The source is a human donor in good health (CMV status not recorded). Some clones in this sample may be carry-over from other donors' samples. Each CDR3 is given with its conserved first and last residue. Each record gives: D gene, clone size, V gene, J gene, CDR3 protein, CDR3 DNA. The D gene is left open where the match is weak. Expanded clones get a size class; other rows say once, few or many, or leave the size out.

d_gene: NA; abundance: NA; v_gene: TRBV28; j_gene: TRBJ2-2; CDR3aa: CATKGTENTGELFF; CDR3nt: TGTGCCACCAAAGGGACGGAGAACACCGGGGAGCTGTTTTTT
d_gene: NA; abundance: few; v_gene: TRBV15; j_gene: TRBJ2-2; CDR3aa: CATSRDTLWELFF; CDR3nt: TGTGCCACCAGCAGAGATACCCTATGGGAGCTGTTTTTT
d_gene: NA; abundance: few; v_gene: TRBV7-9; j_gene: TRBJ2-3; CDR3aa: CASSLLVVANTDTQYF; CDR3nt: TGTGCCAGCAGCTTATTAGTTGTGGCTAACACAGATACGCAGTATTTT
d_gene: TRBD1; abundance: NA; v_gene: TRBV19; j_gene: TRBJ2-1; CDR3aa: CASSIDRTGVNNEQFF; CDR3nt: TGTGCCAGTAGTATAGATCGGACAGGGGTTAACAATGAGCAGTTCTTC
d_gene: NA; abundance: few; v_gene: TRBV24-1; j_gene: TRBJ2-2; CDR3aa: CATSDPRVAGELFF; CDR3nt: TGTGCCACCAGTGACCCCCGGGTAGCCGGGGAGCTGTTTTTT
d_gene: NA; abundance: few; v_gene: TRBV2; j_gene: TRBJ1-1; CDR3aa: CASSPGVGQNTEAFF; CDR3nt: TGTGCCAGCAGCCCAGGGGTAGGACAAAACACTGAAGCTTTCTTT
d_gene: NA; abundance: once; v_gene: TRBV19; j_gene: TRBJ1-6; CDR3aa: CASSIGSCNSPLHF; CDR3nt: TGTGCCAGTAGTATAGGCTCCTGTAATTCACCCCTCCACTTT
d_gene: NA; abundance: NA; v_gene: TRBV20-1; j_gene: TRBJ1-3; CDR3aa: CSARDRGPMAEISGNTIYF; CDR3nt: TGCAGTGCTAGAGATCGTGGTCCAATGGCAGAAATCTCTGGAAACACCATATATTTT
d_gene: NA; abundance: few; v_gene: TRBV12-3/TRBV12-4; j_gene: TRBJ2-7; CDR3aa: CASSWGPEQYF; CDR3nt: TGTGCCAGCAGCTGGGGACCCGAGCAGTACTTC
d_gene: TRBD1; abundance: many; v_gene: TRBV7-6; j_gene: TRBJ1-6; CDR3aa: CASSRQGVNSPLHF; CDR3nt: TGTGCCAGCAGCCGACAGGGGGTTAATTCACCCCTCCACTTT
d_gene: TRBD2; abundance: NA; v_gene: TRBV7-4; j_gene: TRBJ2-3; CDR3aa: CASRSGTSGAANTQYF; CDR3nt: TGTGCCAGCAGGTCCGGGACTAGCGGGGCTGCGAATACGCAGTATTTT
d_gene: TRBD1; abundance: once; v_gene: TRBV10-3; j_gene: TRBJ2-1; CDR3aa: CASRWDSEYNEQFF; CDR3nt: TGTGCCAGCCGTTGGGACAGCGAATACAATGAGCAGTTCTTC
d_gene: NA; abundance: NA; v_gene: TRBV19; j_gene: TRBJ1-5; CDR3aa: CASRQDWGLHQPQHF; CDR3nt: TGTGCCAGTAGACAGGATTGGGGCCTTCATCAGCCCCAGCATTTT
d_gene: NA; abundance: NA; v_gene: TRBV20-1; j_gene: TRBJ2-7; CDR3aa: CSARRDISSYEQYF; CDR3nt: TGCAGTGCTAGACGGGACATCTCCTCCTACGAGCAGTACTTC
d_gene: NA; abundance: few; v_gene: TRBV19; j_gene: TRBJ1-1; CDR3aa: CASNNPGYMNTEAFF; CDR3nt: TGTGCCAGTAACAATCCGGGGTACATGAACACTGAAGCTTTCTTT
d_gene: NA; abundance: NA; v_gene: TRBV27; j_gene: TRBJ2-1; CDR3aa: CASSFWAPNYEQFF; CDR3nt: TGTGCCAGCAGTTTCTGGGCTCCCAACTATGAGCAGTTCTTC
d_gene: NA; abundance: few; v_gene: TRBV19; j_gene: TRBJ1-1; CDR3aa: CASSIRAQVIRAWNTEAFF; CDR3nt: TGTGCCAGTAGTATAAGGGCCCAGGTAATCCGGGCTTGGAACACTGAAGCTTTCTTT
d_gene: TRBD1; abundance: few; v_gene: TRBV5-1; j_gene: TRBJ1-2; CDR3aa: CASSSQQGDGYTF; CDR3nt: TGCGCCAGCAGCTCGCAGCAGGGGGATGGCTACACCTTC
d_gene: NA; abundance: many; v_gene: TRBV7-2; j_gene: TRBJ2-4; CDR3aa: CASSLRSSTAENIQYF; CDR3nt: TGTGCCAGCAGCTTAAGGTCGTCTACTGCGGAAAACATTCAGTACTTC
d_gene: NA; abundance: large; v_gene: TRBV27; j_gene: TRBJ1-1; CDR3aa: CASSGAALNTEAFF; CDR3nt: TGTGCCAGCAGCGGGGCGGCCCTGAACACTGAAGCTTTCTTT
d_gene: NA; abundance: NA; v_gene: TRBV20-1; j_gene: TRBJ2-3; CDR3aa: CSARDPIRTDTQYF; CDR3nt: TGCAGTGCTAGAGATCCGATTCGCACAGATACGCAGTATTTT
d_gene: NA; abundance: NA; v_gene: TRBV19; j_gene: TRBJ2-1; CDR3aa: CASSMAPFDEQFF; CDR3nt: TGTGCCAGTAGTATGGCCCCATTCGATGAGCAGTTCTTC
d_gene: NA; abundance: few; v_gene: TRBV6-2/TRBV6-3; j_gene: TRBJ2-7; CDR3aa: CASSLTGHARTTEQYF; CDR3nt: TGTGCCAGCAGCCTTACGGGACATGCAAGAACTACAGAGCAGTACTTC
d_gene: TRBD2; abundance: few; v_gene: TRBV28; j_gene: TRBJ2-2; CDR3aa: CASSYSTRLAGEYTGELFF; CDR3nt: TGTGCCAGCAGTTACTCAACCCGACTAGCGGGGGAGTACACCGGGGAGCTGTTTTTT
d_gene: TRBD1; abundance: NA; v_gene: TRBV6-5; j_gene: TRBJ1-2; CDR3aa: CASSYTTRQGDYGYTF; CDR3nt: TGTGCCAGCAGTTACACTACCAGACAGGGTGACTATGGCTACACCTTC
d_gene: NA; abundance: once; v_gene: TRBV28; j_gene: TRBJ2-3; CDR3aa: CANSLVDPGGTDTQYF; CDR3nt: TGTGCCAACAGTTTGGTAGACCCGGGAGGCACAGATACGCAGTATTTT
d_gene: NA; abundance: NA; v_gene: TRBV27; j_gene: TRBJ2-3; CDR3aa: CASGFPGRTSTDTQYF; CDR3nt: TGTGCCAGCGGGTTCCCGGGACGGACTAGCACAGATACGCAGTATTTT
d_gene: NA; abundance: NA; v_gene: TRBV29-1; j_gene: TRBJ2-5; CDR3aa: CSVGGRYETQYF; CDR3nt: TGCAGCGTTGGAGGCAGATACGAGACCCAGTACTTC
d_gene: NA; abundance: NA; v_gene: TRBV24-1; j_gene: TRBJ2-1; CDR3aa: CATSDLRDLEGAQVYEQFF; CDR3nt: TGTGCCACCAGTGATTTGCGGGATTTGGAGGGGGCGCAGGTGTATGAGCAGTTCTTC
d_gene: TRBD1; abundance: few; v_gene: TRBV7-9; j_gene: TRBJ1-1; CDR3aa: CASSPPTGRWGDTEAFF; CDR3nt: TGTGCCAGCAGCCCTCCGACAGGGCGATGGGGAGACACTGAAGCTTTCTTT
d_gene: NA; abundance: few; v_gene: TRBV6-6; j_gene: TRBJ2-5; CDR3aa: CASIYTGETQYF; CDR3nt: TGTGCCAGCATTTACACTGGAGAGACCCAGTACTTC
d_gene: NA; abundance: many; v_gene: TRBV4-1; j_gene: TRBJ2-2; CDR3aa: CASSQGVANTGELFF; CDR3nt: TGCGCCAGCAGCCAGGGTGTCGCGAACACCGGGGAGCTGTTTTTT
d_gene: NA; abundance: NA; v_gene: TRBV28; j_gene: TRBJ1-5; CDR3aa: CASSLLVGRDQPQHF; CDR3nt: TGTGCCAGCAGTTTATTGGTCGGTCGGGATCAGCCCCAGCATTTT
d_gene: NA; abundance: many; v_gene: TRBV5-4; j_gene: TRBJ1-2; CDR3aa: CASSLGTGVYGYTF; CDR3nt: TGTGCCAGCAGCTTGGGGACGGGAGTTTATGGCTACACCTTC
d_gene: NA; abundance: few; v_gene: TRBV6-2/TRBV6-3; j_gene: TRBJ2-1; CDR3aa: CASSITGLYNEQFF; CDR3nt: TGTGCCAGCAGTATCACAGGGTTGTACAATGAGCAGTTCTTC
d_gene: NA; abundance: few; v_gene: TRBV19; j_gene: TRBJ1-1; CDR3aa: CASSTLGDEAFF; CDR3nt: TGTGCCAGTAGTACCCTGGGGGATGAAGCTTTCTTT
d_gene: TRBD1; abundance: NA; v_gene: TRBV7-9; j_gene: TRBJ1-1; CDR3aa: CASSPDRGAFF; CDR3nt: TGTGCCAGCAGCCCGGACAGGGGAGCTTTCTTT
d_gene: TRBD2; abundance: many; v_gene: TRBV12-3/TRBV12-4; j_gene: TRBJ2-1; CDR3aa: CASSLGGGASEQFF; CDR3nt: TGTGCCAGCAGTTTAGGCGGGGGGGCGAGCGAGCAGTTCTTC
d_gene: NA; abundance: NA; v_gene: TRBV6-5; j_gene: TRBJ1-4; CDR3aa: CASSYSEHLVEKLFF; CDR3nt: TGTGCCAGCAGTTACTCAGAGCACCTGGTAGAAAAACTGTTTTTT
d_gene: NA; abundance: few; v_gene: TRBV7-9; j_gene: TRBJ2-1; CDR3aa: CASSLNSVNEQFF; CDR3nt: TGTGCCAGCAGCTTAAATAGCGTCAATGAGCAGTTCTTC
d_gene: NA; abundance: NA; v_gene: TRBV29-1; j_gene: TRBJ2-1; CDR3aa: CSVEGPSSYNEQFF; CDR3nt: TGCAGCGTTGAAGGTCCGAGCTCCTACAATGAGCAGTTCTTC